This passage covers 15 T cell receptor beta chains from one sample sequenced in a study of cytomegalovirus exposure and HLA in healthy donors. The PCR employed 60 Vbeta primers together with 13 Jbeta primers. The protocol was immunoSEQ multiplex PCR, while the TCRdb copy is restricted to in-frame clones and leaves out a portion. Seen here are around 130,000 clones, around 83% observed once, and the top ten hold roughly 2.7%. The sample comprised PBMCs. These receptors originate from a man between 45 and 60 years old in good health and CMV-seronegative.

The table lists this clone with a count of one. The V gene is TRBV6-4, the J gene TRBJ2-1; TRBD2 matches at 7 bases. After removal of 0 bases from V and 9 bases from J, the junction contained 11 bases not matched to a gene. The germline gives CDR1 MRHNA, CDR2 SNTAGT. There are 16 residues in the CDR3. CDR3 nucleotides: TGTGCCAGCAGTGACTCGACGGGAGGCCAGCCGCCTGAGCAGTTCTTC. Its protein product is CASSDSTGGQPPEQFF.

The V and J genes are TRBV6-5 and TRBJ1-1; no clear D. Germline CDR1 is MNHEY and CDR2 is SVGAGI. The V end lost 0 bases, the J end lost 1 base, and 9 bases lay between the germline ends. The CDR3 is 15 amino acids. The CDR3 is CASSYSIAQNTEAFF. CDR3 DNA: TGTGCCAGCAGTTACTCGATTGCACAGAACACTGAAGCTTTCTTT.

This clone was observed a handful of times. The CDR3 loop reads CASSIGQGNYGYTF. In DNA form, the CDR3 reads TGTGCCAGCAGTATAGGACAGGGGAACTATGGCTACACCTTC. The chain has TRBV7-8 and TRBJ1-2, with 9 bases aligning to TRBD1. The CDR3 consists of 14 residues. Germline CDR1 is SGHVS and CDR2 is FQNEAQ. Germline trimming cut 6 bases from V and 2 bases from J; bases unmatched to any gene: 4.

The chain couples TRBV30 to TRBJ2-3; TRBD2 aligns across 8 bases. With 2 bases clipped from V and 4 bases from J, the junction kept 8 bases outside the gene matches. This CDR3 region has 15 residues. The germline gives CDR1 GTSNPN, CDR2 SVGIG (reference sequence). This chain's CDR3 is CAWSTVAGSADTQYF. Here the CDR3 DNA reads TGTGCCTGGAGTACGGTAGCGGGGTCCGCAGATACGCAGTATTTT.

The chain links TRBV7-3 to TRBJ2-3; 10 nucleotides agree with TRBD2. The germline V gene has CDR1 SGHTA and CDR2 FQGTGA. With V trimmed by 2 bases and J by 5 bases, 10 bases remained unmatched. The CDR3 is 17 residues long. In DNA form, the CDR3 reads TGTGCCAGCAGCTTACCCGGACTAGCGGCGAGGGGAGATACGCAGTATTTT. It encodes CASSLPGLAARGDTQYF.

This clone was picked up a small number of times. This rearrangement joins TRBV15 to TRBJ1-1; D perhaps matches TRBD1 (5 bases). V was shortened by 1 base and J by 6 bases, with 9 bases between the two germline ends. The CDR3 length is 13 residues. The germline V gene encodes CDR1 LNHNV and CDR2 YYDKDF (reference sequence). CDR3 region: CATSRVGGAEAFF. CDR3 DNA sequence: TGTGCCACCAGCAGAGTGGGGGGGGCTGAAGCTTTCTTT.

The V call is TRBV27, the J call TRBJ1-1, with D tentatively TRBD1 (6 bases). CDR3 length: 14 amino acids. V lost 6 bases and J 0 bases, leaving 11 bases between the germline ends. The germline V gene has CDR1 MNHEY and CDR2 SMNVEV (reference sequence). CDR3: CASSPQGVNTEAFF. In DNA, the CDR3 is TGTGCCAGCAGCCCACAGGGTGTGAACACTGAAGCTTTCTTT.

The J gene is TRBJ2-7, the V gene TRBV13; 8 bases match TRBD1. Germline V CDR1 and CDR2: PRHDT, FYEKMQ (reference sequence). This CDR3 has 15 residues. V gave up 0 bases and J gave up 3 bases; unmatched junction bases: 4. In nucleotides, the CDR3 is TGTGCCAGCAGCTTAGGTCTGGGGACAGGCTACGAGCAGTACTTC. Its protein is CASSLGLGTGYEQYF. Full variable domain (rest looked up from reference TRBV13 and TRBJ2-7): AAGVIQSPRHLIKEKRETATLKCYPIPRHDTVYWYQQGPGQDPQFLISFYEKMQSDKGSIPDRFSAQQFSDYHSELNMSSLELGDSALYFCASSLGLGTGYEQYFGPGTRLTVT.

The chain carries TRBV19 and TRBJ2-5; D remains unclear. V was shortened by 0 bases and J by 2 bases, with 16 bases between the two germline ends. The CDR3 has 17 residues. Germline CDR1 is LNHDA and CDR2 is SQIVND (reference sequence). CDR3 sequence reads: CASSIDGQATTQETQYF. The CDR3 DNA sequence: TGTGCCAGTAGTATAGATGGGCAGGCGACCACGCAAGAGACCCAGTACTTC.

The rearrangement joins TRBV7-2 to TRBJ1-2; D is unclear. Germline CDR1 is SGHTA and CDR2 is FQGNSA. The length of the CDR3 is 13 residues. Trimming removed 8 bases from V and 2 bases from J, with 12 bases in between. The CDR3 protein is CASRIGINYGYTF. In nucleotides, the CDR3 is TGTGCCAGCCGTATCGGTATCAACTATGGCTACACCTTC.

This clone is a singleton in its sample. The chain couples TRBV4-1 to TRBJ2-3, with TRBD2 matching 16 bases. Germline-derived CDR1 and CDR2 are MGHRA and YSYEKL. The CDR3 totals 19 residues. With V trimmed by 3 bases and J by 6 bases, 12 bases remained unmatched. This CDR3 reads CASSHRTGLAGGPRDTQYF. CDR3 coding DNA: TGCGCCAGCAGCCACCGGACGGGACTAGCGGGGGGGCCGAGGGATACGCAGTATTTT.

Note on this clone: Since no conserved phenylalanine or tryptophan closes the CDR3, a read error is the likely cause. The chain recombines TRBV2 with TRBJ2-6; TRBD1 aligns across 7 bases. The CDR3 has 17 amino acids. Trimming cost V 4 bases and J 0 bases; bases outside gene matches: 6. CDR1 and CDR2 from the germline V gene are SNHLY and FYNNEI. The DNA of the CDR3 is TGTGCCAGCAGTGTTAGGGGGCTTAGCTCTGGGGCCAACGTCCTGACTGTC. It encodes CASSVRGLSSGANVLTV.

The chain is built from TRBV7-6 and TRBJ1-2; 7 bases match TRBD1. V was clipped by 4 bases and J by 2 bases; unmatched bases: 10. Germline values: CDR1 SGHVS, CDR2 FNYEAQ. CDR3 length equals 16 residues. CDR3 region: CASSSLPTGVNYGYTF. DNA of the CDR3: TGTGCCAGCAGCTCACTACCAACAGGGGTAAACTATGGCTACACCTTC.

The chain combines TRBV11-1 with TRBJ2-7; D is perhaps TRBD2 (5 bases). Trimming removed 6 bases at V and 4 bases at J, with 16 bases between. CDR3 size: 14 residues. The germline V gene has CDR1 SGHAT and CDR2 FQDESV (reference sequence). The CDR3 loop reads CASSPPGLRYEQYF. DNA of the CDR3: TGTGCCAGCAGTCCTCCCGGACTGAGATACGAGCAGTACTTC.

The J gene is TRBJ2-5, the V gene TRBV7-6; TRBD2 might be the D (8 bases). Germline V gene sequence: CDR1 SGHVS, CDR2 FNYEAQ. CDR3 length: 18 amino acids. Deletions cut 0 bases from V and 5 bases from J, with 22 bases between. CDR3: CASSLALGSGGGRETQYF. In nucleotides, the CDR3 is TGTGCCAGCAGCTTAGCATTGGGTTCGGGAGGGGGCCGGGAGACCCAGTACTTC.